Here is one TCR beta chain with its context. Its antigen is currently not known. Base-call qualities are not available, and no considerably larger clone is one nucleotide away. Enrolling through a virtual design, the prospective study's participants ranged in age from about 18 to 100 years and lived across approximately 25 United States geographic areas. To assign participants to cohorts, the prospective study relied on clinical history that participants themselves reported in a screening survey and a study questionnaire. In the prospective study, mobile phlebotomists collected whole blood, serum and a nasopharyngeal or oropharyngeal swab from each participant. Over a roughly 2-month period, participants in the prospective study had the option of providing additional blood draws and questionnaires. Prospective study blood samples were shipped either frozen or at room temperature before DNA extraction.

The V and J ends are trimmed by 4 bases and 2 bases, leaving 16 bases between them. The CDR3 contains 16 residues, cysteine and phenylalanine counted. The CDR3 DNA has 48 bases and is translated from base 1. CDR1 LGHNA and CDR2 YSLEER are derived from the germline V gene. This specimen belongs to a study of blood T cell repertoires in COVID-19 (dated by TCRdb to between 2020 and 2021). Context from the whole study: For ImmuneRACE Cohort 3, a participant was defined as recovered based on two consecutive negative NP/OP PCR tests, clearance by a healthcare professional, or resolution of symptoms. HLA class I and class II types, where available, came from metadata supplied by the sample provider rather than from assay-based typing. Subjects who had been exposed to COVID-19, were actively infected with it, or had recovered from it provided the deeply sampled blood TCRbeta repertoires that made up the dataset. The repertoires were released in a freely available public database meant as a resource for research on the immune response to SARS-CoV-2. Sample metadata almost always included a de-identified subject ID, COVID-19 status, age in years and sex. Samples were obtained from the ongoing ImmuneRACE study (first 160 participants) and from roughly 1,300 subjects provided by 6 global collaborators. Collaborator samples came from the United States, Italy and Spain and covered acute and convalescent phases of COVID-19. The material from the prospective study consisted of cDNA or gDNA derived from T cells, B-cell-depleted T cells, or PBMCs. General conclusions and limits of the study: The quantity of clinical and demographic metadata differed by source and by participant and was supplied without curation.

The immunoSEQ Assay, a bias-controlled multiplex PCR, was used to amplify TCRbeta CDR3 regions from genomic DNA. In the source study's methods: The number of nucleated cells in each sample was estimated from the amplification of reference gene primers within the assay. Sequence reads were collapsed and filtered to measure the absolute abundance of every unique TCRbeta CDR3 rearrangement. Productive Simpson clonality was computed per sample as the square root of Simpson's diversity index over productive rearrangements. TCRdb retrieved this table from immuneACCESS and kept in-frame rearrangements only. Not all clones are present; in checked studies, unresolved V genes account for under half, and no reason is known for the remainder. The DNA was the basis for D and trimming; V, J and clone size are from that table. The sample contains around 200,000 clones, roughly 90% of them found a single time. 3.1% of the sample goes to the ten largest clones.

The receptor was isolated from a woman in her 50s in a cohort exposed to, infected with or recovered from COVID-19 (not recorded which). Sequencing used PBMCs or T cells enriched from blood (not recorded which). This sequence uses TRBV4-3 and TRBJ2-3; the D gene is possibly TRBD2, with 6 bases matching. Here the CDR3 is given as CASSPHVGGITDTQYF. In nucleotide form, the sequence is TGCGCCAGCAGCCCCCACGTGGGGGGTATCACAGATACGCAGTATTTT.